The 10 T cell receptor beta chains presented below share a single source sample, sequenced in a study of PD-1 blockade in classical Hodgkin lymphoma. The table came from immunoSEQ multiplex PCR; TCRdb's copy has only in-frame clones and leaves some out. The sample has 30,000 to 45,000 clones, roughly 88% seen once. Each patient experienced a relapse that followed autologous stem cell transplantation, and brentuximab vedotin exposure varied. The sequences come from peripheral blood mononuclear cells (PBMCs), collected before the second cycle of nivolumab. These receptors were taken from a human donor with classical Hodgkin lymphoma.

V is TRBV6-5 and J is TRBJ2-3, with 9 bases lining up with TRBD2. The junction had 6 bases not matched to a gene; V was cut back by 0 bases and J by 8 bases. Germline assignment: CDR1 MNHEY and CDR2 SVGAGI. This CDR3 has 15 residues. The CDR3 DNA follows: TGTGCCAGCAGTTACTCGGGTAGCGGGAGCGGTACGCAGTATTTT. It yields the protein CASSYSGSGSGTQYF.

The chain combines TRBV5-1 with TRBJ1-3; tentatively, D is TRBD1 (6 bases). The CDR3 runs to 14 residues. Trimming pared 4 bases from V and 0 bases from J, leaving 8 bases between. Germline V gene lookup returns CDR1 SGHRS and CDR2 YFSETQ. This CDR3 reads CASSVDSSGNTIYF. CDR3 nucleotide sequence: TGCGCCAGCAGCGTGGACAGCTCTGGAAACACCATATATTTT.

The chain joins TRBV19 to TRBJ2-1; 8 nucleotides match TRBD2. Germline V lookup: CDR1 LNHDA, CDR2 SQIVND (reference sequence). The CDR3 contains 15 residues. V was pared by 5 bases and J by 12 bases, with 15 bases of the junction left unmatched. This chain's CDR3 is CASSPLTSEAGSQFF. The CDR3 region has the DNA TGTGCCAGTAGTCCCCTGACTAGCGAGGCGGGGTCGCAGTTCTTC.

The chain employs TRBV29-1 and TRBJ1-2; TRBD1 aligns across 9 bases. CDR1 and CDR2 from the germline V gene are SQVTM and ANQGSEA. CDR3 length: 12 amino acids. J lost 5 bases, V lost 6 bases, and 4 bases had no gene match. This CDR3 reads CSVGDRAYGYTF. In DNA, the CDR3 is TGCAGCGTGGGGGACAGGGCTTATGGCTACACCTTC.

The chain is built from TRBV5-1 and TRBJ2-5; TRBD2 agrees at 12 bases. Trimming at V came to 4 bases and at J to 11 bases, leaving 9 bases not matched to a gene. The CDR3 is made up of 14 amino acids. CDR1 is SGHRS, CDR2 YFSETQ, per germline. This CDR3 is CASSRLAGALEQYF. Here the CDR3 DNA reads TGCGCCAGCAGCCGACTAGCGGGAGCCTTGGAGCAGTACTTC.

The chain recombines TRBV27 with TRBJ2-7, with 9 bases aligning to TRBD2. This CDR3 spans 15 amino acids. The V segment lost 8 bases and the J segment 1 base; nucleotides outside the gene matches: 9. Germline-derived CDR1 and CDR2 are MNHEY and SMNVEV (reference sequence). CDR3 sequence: CASRKTAGGSYEQYF. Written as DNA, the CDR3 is TGTGCCAGCCGTAAGACAGCGGGGGGATCCTACGAGCAGTACTTC.

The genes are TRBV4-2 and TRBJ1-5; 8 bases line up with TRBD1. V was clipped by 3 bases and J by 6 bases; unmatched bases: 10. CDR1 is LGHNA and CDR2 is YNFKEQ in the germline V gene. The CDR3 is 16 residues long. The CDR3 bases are TGTGCCAGCAGCCAGAATTCCAGGGGGCAGGGTCAGCCCCAGCATTTT. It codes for CASSQNSRGQGQPQHF.

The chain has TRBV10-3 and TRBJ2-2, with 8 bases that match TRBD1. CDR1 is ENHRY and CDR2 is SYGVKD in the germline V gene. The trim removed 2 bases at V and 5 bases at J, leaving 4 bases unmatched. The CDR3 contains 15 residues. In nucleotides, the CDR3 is TGTGCCATCAGTGAGCTGGACAGGGAGACCGGGGAGCTGTTTTTT. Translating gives CAISELDRETGELFF.

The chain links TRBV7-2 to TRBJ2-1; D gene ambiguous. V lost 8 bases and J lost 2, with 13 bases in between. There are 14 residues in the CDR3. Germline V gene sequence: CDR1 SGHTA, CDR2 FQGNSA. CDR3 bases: TGTGCCAGCGCTTTGGGTCCCCCCTACAATGAGCAGTTCTTC. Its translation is CASALGPPYNEQFF.

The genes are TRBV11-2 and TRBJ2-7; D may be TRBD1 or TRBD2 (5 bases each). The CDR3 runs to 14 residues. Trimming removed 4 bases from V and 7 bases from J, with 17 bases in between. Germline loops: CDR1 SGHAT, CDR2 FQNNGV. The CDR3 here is CASSSPEGLREQYF. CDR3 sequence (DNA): TGTGCCAGCAGCTCTCCCGAGGGGCTGCGGGAGCAGTACTTC.